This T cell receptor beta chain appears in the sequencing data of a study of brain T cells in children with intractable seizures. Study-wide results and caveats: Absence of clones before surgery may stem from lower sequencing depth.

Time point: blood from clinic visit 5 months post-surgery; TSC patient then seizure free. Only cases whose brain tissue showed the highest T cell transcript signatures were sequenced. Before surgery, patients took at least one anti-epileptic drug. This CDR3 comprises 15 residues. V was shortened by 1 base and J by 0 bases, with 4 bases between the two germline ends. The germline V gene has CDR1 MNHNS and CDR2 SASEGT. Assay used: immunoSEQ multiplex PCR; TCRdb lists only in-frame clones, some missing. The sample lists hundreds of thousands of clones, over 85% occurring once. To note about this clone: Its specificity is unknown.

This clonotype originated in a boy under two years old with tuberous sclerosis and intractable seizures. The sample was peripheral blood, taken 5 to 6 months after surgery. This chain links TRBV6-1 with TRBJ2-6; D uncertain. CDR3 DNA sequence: TGTGCCAGCAGTGAAGTCCGCTCTGGGGCCAACGTCCTGACTTTC. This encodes CASSEVRSGANVLTF.